The text below deals with one T cell receptor (beta chain). No antigen is known for it. The same CDR3 is also encoded by other DNA sequences in this sample. The data derive from a study of shared clonotypes between healthy human individuals. Study at large: Each donor had three CD4 naive, three CD4 memory, two CD8 naive and one CD8 memory plate.

Regarding the study as a whole: Naive subsets usually exceeded memory subsets in estimated richness.

CD8 cells regarded as naive lacked CD45RO, were positively chosen for CCR7, and omitted terminally differentiated effector memory CD45RA+ cells. Recent acute infections and vaccinations were absent in the healthy HIV-negative adult donors. The material for each subset, its genomic DNA, was split evenly across several immunoSEQ plates. Generated by immunoSEQ multiplex PCR, the TCRdb table keeps only in-frame clones and is missing some. Of around 2,000,000 clones detected, less than 95% appear once; the ten largest clones hold 0.85% to 1.2%. The CDR3 covers 14 residues. Germline lookup yields CDR1 MGHRA and CDR2 YSYEKL. With 4 bases clipped from V and 5 bases from J, the junction kept 7 bases outside the gene matches.

This clonotype was obtained from a man aged 18 to 30 in good health. The sample was naive CD8+ T cells sorted from blood. The chain employs TRBV4-1 and TRBJ1-1, with 7 bases that match TRBD1. CDR3 residues: CASSPRTGGTEAFF. As DNA, the CDR3 is TGCGCCAGCAGCCCAAGGACAGGAGGGACTGAAGCTTTCTTT.